Listed below are T cell receptor beta chains from one sample, sequenced in a study of blood T cell repertoires in COVID-19. Clones were sequenced by immunoSEQ multiplex PCR, and TCRdb holds only the in-frame ones, with some missing. Among under 250,000 clones listed, about 85% were seen once. The source material was peripheral blood. The receptors were gathered from a woman older than 75 with acute or convalescent COVID-19. The conserved cysteine and the conserved F or W are not part of the CDR3 here. Fields, in order: J gene, clone size, V gene, CDR3 protein. Where a row states a size, it is once, few, many or the class of an expanded clone; other rows omit it.

TRBJ2-5,.,TRBV5-1,ASSFGTEETQY
TRBJ2-7,.,TRBV6-5,ASTPSGSYEQY
TRBJ2-1,.,TRBV11-2,ASSPWTSTYNEQF
TRBJ2-1,once,TRBV5-5,ASSPRSGGYNEQF
TRBJ1-6,.,TRBV11-2,ASSQTGKGSPLH
TRBJ1-3,.,TRBV6-2/TRBV6-3,ASSYPAAGTGSGNTIY
TRBJ2-3,.,TRBV7-9,ASSFATRTSGRVKDTQY
TRBJ2-5,.,TRBV18,ASSEDRYTETQY
TRBJ1-2,.,TRBV27,ASSLKGGKAGGPYGYT
TRBJ1-2,.,TRBV7-8,ASSRPGLYGYT
TRBJ2-2,.,TRBV7-9,ASSLQVNTGELF
TRBJ1-4,once,TRBV15,ATSREPDSRNEKLF
TRBJ1-1,.,TRBV3-1/TRBV3-2,ASSPRGVGTEAF
TRBJ2-1,.,TRBV24-1,ATSEPTGKSSYNEQF
TRBJ1-1,.,TRBV7-2,ASSLDQGITEAF
TRBJ2-2,.,TRBV5-1,ASSLEDLSAGELF
TRBJ2-1,.,TRBV11-2,ASSFSPGLVAEQF
TRBJ1-5,once,TRBV28,ASRRINQPQH
TRBJ2-5,.,TRBV4-1,ASSQDAEQARQETQY
TRBJ1-2,.,TRBV20-1,SASGVNYGYT